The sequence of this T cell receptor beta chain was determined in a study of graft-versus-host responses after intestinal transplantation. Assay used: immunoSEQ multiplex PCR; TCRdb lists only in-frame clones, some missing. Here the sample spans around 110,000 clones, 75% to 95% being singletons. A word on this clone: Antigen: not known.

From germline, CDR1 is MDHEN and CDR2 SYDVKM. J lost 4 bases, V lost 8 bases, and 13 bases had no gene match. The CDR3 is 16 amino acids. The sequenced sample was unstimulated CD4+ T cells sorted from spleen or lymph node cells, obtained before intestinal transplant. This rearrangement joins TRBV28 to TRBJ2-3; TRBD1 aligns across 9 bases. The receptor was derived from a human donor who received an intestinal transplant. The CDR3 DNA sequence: TGTGCCAGCTCCTCCCCCTCAGACAGGGGGGCAGATACGCAGTATTTT. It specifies CASSSPSDRGADTQYF. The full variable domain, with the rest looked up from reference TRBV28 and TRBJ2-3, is DVKVTQSSRYLVKRTGEKVFLECVQDMDHENMFWYRQDPGLGLRLIYFSYDVKMKEKGDIPEGYSVSREKKERFSLILESASTNQTSMYLCASSSPSDRGADTQYFGPGTRLTVL.